The 29 T cell receptor beta chains given below trace back to one sample, sequenced in a study of T cells in Graves' hyperthyroidism and ophthalmopathy. Amplification of TCR beta CDR3 regions used RNA as the template. Researchers ran a first-round RT-PCR on the TCR CDR3 using the HTBI primer set. Via MiXCR, TCRdb re-called the multiplex PCR reads, giving one row per CDR3 protein. The table has some 490,000 distinct CDR3 sequences, approximately 23% seen once. The sample taken for sequencing was blood. These receptors were collected from an older woman with Graves' ophthalmopathy.

Ten or more counts support this clonotype. This chain links TRBV28 with TRBJ1-5, with D uncertain. This CDR3 has 15 amino acids. V was shortened by 3 bases and J by 3 bases, with 12 bases between the two germline ends. In germline, CDR1 is MDHEN, CDR2 SYDVKM. This CDR3 reads CASSFSGRTNQPQHF. CDR3 bases: TGTGCCAGCAGTTTTTCAGGCAGGACCAATCAGCCCCAGCATTTT.

The CDR3, as DNA: TGTGCCAGCAGGGAGGAGGGTTCGATATACTACAATGAGCAGTTCTTC. Protein product: CASREEGSIYYNEQFF. This chain uses TRBV6-1 with TRBJ2-1; maybe TRBD2 (6 bases). With 6 bases removed from V and 3 bases from J, the gap between germline ends came to 18 bases. The CDR3 extends over 16 amino acids. Germline CDR1 reads MNHNS; CDR2 reads SASEGT.

The V call is TRBV28, the J call TRBJ1-2; D is perhaps TRBD1 (6 bases). Germline V gene lookup returns CDR1 MDHEN and CDR2 SYDVKM. Trimming shortened V by 5 bases and J by 4 bases, and 17 bases separated the two germline ends. This CDR3 spans 15 amino acids. CDR3 nucleotides: TGTGCCAGCAGTACCTCTTGGACAGCCAGCTATGGCTACACCTTC. Its protein product is CASSTSWTASYGYTF.

The chain links TRBV10-3 to TRBJ2-2, with 7 bases identical to TRBD2. The V gene's germline CDR1 is ENHRY and CDR2 SYGVKD. The CDR3 runs to 17 residues. Losses at the gene ends were 0 bases for V and 1 base for J; bases not matched to a gene: 5. In DNA form, the CDR3 reads TGTGCCATCAGTGAGTCTACGGGACTACAGAACACCGGGGAGCTGTTTTTT. Protein: CAISESTGLQNTGELFF.

The chain links TRBV30 to TRBJ2-7; 8 nucleotides align to TRBD1. Germline values: CDR1 GTSNPN, CDR2 SVGIG (reference sequence). J gave up 4 bases and V 0 bases, and 8 bases lay outside the gene matches. This CDR3 spans 15 amino acids. CDR3 protein: CAWSVRGQVLYEQYF. The CDR3 DNA sequence: TGTGCCTGGAGTGTTAGGGGACAGGTATTATACGAGCAGTACTTC.

This sequence joins TRBV10-2 and TRBJ2-5; TRBD2 agrees at 14 bases. V was pared by 6 bases and J by 4 bases, with 10 bases of the junction left unmatched. The CDR3 spans 17 residues. Germline CDR1 reads WSHSY; CDR2 reads SAAADI. The CDR3 loop is CASRLGLAGVRGETQYF. CDR3 DNA sequence: TGCGCCAGCAGACTGGGACTAGCGGGAGTACGGGGAGAGACCCAGTACTTC.

A note on this clonotype: A much larger clone sits a single nucleotide away, making a read error possible. The V call is TRBV2, the J call TRBJ1-2, with 9 bases matching TRBD1. CDR1 and CDR2 (germline): SNHLY, FYNNEI. The CDR3 has 14 amino acids. The CDR3 DNA is TGTGCCAGCAGTGAAGTTGGGACAGGGCTTGGCTACATCTTC. Its protein is CASSEVGTGLGYIF.

This clonotype has just a few counts. This chain connects TRBV20-1 to TRBJ2-3; D not certain. The CDR3 totals 12 residues. Per germline, CDR1 DFQATT and CDR2 SNEGSKA (reference sequence). Trimming shortened V by 5 bases and J by 0 bases, and 6 bases separated the two germline ends. The DNA of the CDR3 is TGCAGTGCTCCCCATAGCACAGATACGCAGTATTTT. Amino acids: CSAPHSTDTQYF.

The CDR3 coding sequence is TGTGCCAGCAGCTTACAGGGGGCAATTTCAGATACGCAGTATTTT. It yields the protein CASSLQGAISDTQYF. The chain recombines TRBV7-2 with TRBJ2-3, with TRBD1 matching 8 bases. The trim removed 2 bases at V and 4 bases at J, leaving 5 bases unmatched. This CDR3 region has 15 residues. Germline loops: CDR1 SGHTA, CDR2 FQGNSA.

There are many counts of this clonotype. The chain employs TRBV30 and TRBJ2-1, with 7 bases matching TRBD1. Germline CDR1 and CDR2: GTSNPN and SVGIG (reference sequence). J lost 4 bases, V lost 3 bases, and 12 bases had no gene match. The CDR3 is made up of 16 amino acids. Written as DNA, the CDR3 is TGTGCCTGGAGGGATACCGACAGGGCCGTATACAATGAGCAGTTCTTC. Its translation: CAWRDTDRAVYNEQFF.

This clonotype was detected many times. V and J are TRBV20-1 and TRBJ2-3; the match to TRBD2 covers 14 bases. The V segment lost 5 bases and the J segment 0 bases; nucleotides outside the gene matches: 7. CDR3 length: 17 residues. CDR1 and CDR2 from the germline V gene are DFQATT and SNEGSKA (reference sequence). The CDR3 here is CSAWGLAGEESTDTQYF. The CDR3 DNA reads TGCAGTGCTTGGGGACTAGCGGGAGAAGAAAGCACAGATACGCAGTATTTT.

This clonotype was observed at least ten times. V usage is TRBV2 and J usage is TRBJ2-7; 7 bases agree with TRBD2. CDR3 size: 14 residues. Germline V gene lookup returns CDR1 SNHLY and CDR2 FYNNEI. Trimming cost V 7 bases and J 6 bases; bases outside gene matches: 12. DNA for the CDR3: TGTGCCAGCACTGGCCCGGGACTACGTACCGAGCAGTACTTC. Translating it yields CASTGPGLRTEQYF.

The sample holds many counts of this clonotype. The chain is built from TRBV12-3 or TRBV12-4 and TRBJ1-5; 11 bases map to TRBD1. The CDR3 has 15 amino acids. Losses at the gene ends were 7 bases for V and 6 bases for J; bases not matched to a gene: 8. The DNA for the CDR3 is TGTGCCAGCACTTCGGGACAGGGGGTGGTTCAGCCCCAGCATTTT. It is translated as CASTSGQGVVQPQHF.

This chain links TRBV25-1 with TRBJ1-1, with D tentatively TRBD1 (5 bases). Germline lookup yields CDR1 MGHDK and CDR2 SYGVNS. The CDR3 sequence is 14 residues long. Trimming shortened V by 3 bases and J by 3 bases, and 11 bases separated the two germline ends. The CDR3 region has the DNA TGTGCCAGCAGTGATGAGGGGTGGTACACTGAAGCTTTCTTT. It is translated as CASSDEGWYTEAFF.

This clonotype was recorded a few times. The chain combines TRBV18 with TRBJ1-1; 8 positions match TRBD1. Germline assignment: CDR1 KGHSH and CDR2 LQKENI. Unmatched junction bases numbered 4, after V lost 2 bases and J lost 5 bases. The CDR3 runs to 14 residues. This chain's CDR3 is CASSPRQGWTEAFF. As DNA, the CDR3 is TGTGCCAGCTCACCAAGACAGGGGTGGACTGAAGCTTTCTTT.

The rearrangement joins TRBV6-5 to TRBJ2-4; unclear D gene. The CDR3 has 13 residues. Germline V CDR1 and CDR2: MNHEY, SVGAGI. V lost 3 bases and J lost 6, with 9 bases in between. The CDR3 DNA follows: TGTGCCAGCAGTTATCCGGGTACAAACATTCAGTACTTC. As protein: CASSYPGTNIQYF.

This clonotype has ten or more counts. The V call is TRBV10-3, the J call TRBJ2-1, with 8 bases aligning to TRBD2. The germline gives CDR1 ENHRY, CDR2 SYGVKD. The CDR3 sequence is 16 residues long. V gave up 0 bases and J gave up 6 bases; unmatched junction bases: 7. Written as DNA, the CDR3 is TGTGCCATCAGTGAGTCTAGGGCGGGAGGCCGCAATGAGCAGTTCTTC. This translates into CAISESRAGGRNEQFF.

This clonotype was detected ten times or more. The J gene is TRBJ1-5, the V gene TRBV2; the D gene is possibly TRBD1 (5 bases). This CDR3 region has 14 residues. The germline gives CDR1 SNHLY, CDR2 FYNNEI. Trimming left V 6 bases short and J 11 bases short, with 20 bases between. Here the CDR3 reads CASRGEGLRLSQHF. CDR3 bases: TGTGCCAGCAGAGGGGAAGGTTTGCGGTTGTCCCAGCATTTT.

The chain links TRBV5-4 to TRBJ1-1; weak D call: TRBD1 (5 bases). Trimming shortened V by 4 bases and J by 0 bases, and 16 bases separated the two germline ends. The germline CDR1 and CDR2 sequences are SGHNT and YYREEE (reference sequence). The CDR3 consists of 16 residues. The CDR3 region is CASSQGPNKLNTEAFF. The CDR3 nucleotides are TGTGCCAGCAGCCAGGGACCGAATAAACTGAACACTGAAGCTTTCTTT.

This clonotype appeared a few times. J is TRBJ2-5 and V is TRBV29-1, with D perhaps matching TRBD2 (5 bases). V lost 8 bases, J lost 5 bases, and 18 bases lay in between. This CDR3 has 13 amino acids. Germline assignment: CDR1 SQVTM and CDR2 ANQGSEA. The CDR3 sequence: CSHRTGFSETQYF. CDR3 DNA: TGCAGCCACCGAACGGGGTTTTCCGAGACCCAGTACTTC.

CDR3 region: CASSVQGAGANVLTF. CDR3 DNA sequence: TGTGCCAGCAGCGTACAGGGCGCTGGGGCCAACGTCCTGACTTTC. The chain carries TRBV9 and TRBJ2-6; D might be TRBD1 (5 bases). With 1 base removed from V and 2 bases from J, the gap between germline ends came to 7 bases. The CDR3 loop spans 15 amino acids. Germline lookup yields CDR1 SGDLS and CDR2 YYNGEE.

About this clonotype itself: One junction end disagrees with the germline gene, perhaps due to a read error. The chain employs TRBV3-1 and TRBJ1-1, with 8 bases that match TRBD1. The CDR3 has 14 amino acids. Germline V lookup: CDR1 LGHDT, CDR2 YNNKEL (reference sequence). This CDR3 is CASGQQGGTTEAFF. CDR3 nucleotide sequence: TGTGCCAGCGGCCAACAGGGGGGGACCACTGAAGCTTTCTTT.

As for this clonotype: At one end, the junction sequence differs from germline, possibly due to a read error. This chain uses TRBV6-5 with TRBJ2-7, with 8 bases identical to TRBD1. This CDR3 region has 16 residues. Germline lookup yields CDR1 MNHEY and CDR2 SVGAGI. Here the CDR3 reads CASSSLTGASSYVQYF. The CDR3 DNA is TGTGCCAGCAGTTCCCTGACAGGGGCGTCATCCTACGTGCAGTACTTC.

At least ten counts were recorded for this clonotype. The V call is TRBV7-8, the J call TRBJ2-3; no reliable D call. The CDR3 runs 16 residues. Germline CDR1 is SGHVS and CDR2 is FQNEAQ. With 5 bases removed from V and 1 base from J, the gap between germline ends came to 16 bases. Here the CDR3 DNA reads TGTGCCAGCAGCCCTTCGGACGGTTATGGCACAGATACGCAGTATTTT. As protein: CASSPSDGYGTDTQYF. The complete variable domain, with remaining parts taken from reference TRBV7-8 and TRBJ2-3, reads GAGVSQSPRYKVAKRGQDVALRCDPISGHVSLFWYQQALGQGPEFLTYFQNEAQLDKSGLPSDRFFAERPEGSVSTLKIQRTQQEDSAVYLCASSPSDGYGTDTQYFGPGTRLTVL.

This clonotype appeared many times. The rearrangement uses TRBV6-1 and TRBJ1-5; D gene uncertain. The CDR3 runs 13 residues. The germline CDR1 and CDR2 sequences are MNHNS and SASEGT. Trimming took 5 bases from V and 6 from J, leaving 11 bases between them. The CDR3, as DNA: TGTGCCAGCAGTCGCGACGGAAGTCAGCCCCAGCATTTT. Translating it yields CASSRDGSQPQHF.

As concerns this clonotype: The junction differs from germline at one of its ends, possibly a read error. The chain joins TRBV6-2 or TRBV6-3 to TRBJ2-3; a weak D match, TRBD2 (5 bases). Germline lookup yields CDR1 MNHEY and CDR2 SVGEGT. This CDR3 has 13 residues. In nucleotides, the CDR3 is TGTGCCAGCAGTTACCTCGAGGGAGATACGCAGTTTTTT. This codes for CASSYLEGDTQFF.

The rearrangement links TRBV7-9 to TRBJ2-7; weak D call: TRBD2 (5 bases). The ends were cut back, 5 bases at V and 3 bases at J, with 11 bases in the middle. Germline-derived CDR1 and CDR2 are SEHNR and FQNEAQ (reference sequence). The CDR3 covers 13 residues. This CDR3 reads CASSPGIYYEQYF. The CDR3 nucleotides are TGTGCCAGCAGCCCCGGGATCTACTACGAGCAGTACTTC.

The genes are TRBV30 and TRBJ2-1; TRBD2 might be the D (5 bases). V was shortened by 0 bases and J by 0 bases, with 9 bases between the two germline ends. This CDR3 has 15 residues. The germline V gene encodes CDR1 GTSNPN and CDR2 SVGIG (reference sequence). The CDR3 loop reads CAWSVGSRSYNEQFF. CDR3 bases: TGTGCCTGGAGTGTTGGGAGCCGCTCCTACAATGAGCAGTTCTTC.

This chain links TRBV9 with TRBJ2-1; D gene uncertain. This CDR3 contains 15 residues. V shed 2 bases and J shed 0 bases, with 9 bases lying between them. Germline CDR1 is SGDLS and CDR2 is YYNGEE. The DNA of the CDR3 is TGTGCCAGCAGCGTCGGCCCAAACTCCTACAATGAGCAGTTCTTC. Residues: CASSVGPNSYNEQFF.